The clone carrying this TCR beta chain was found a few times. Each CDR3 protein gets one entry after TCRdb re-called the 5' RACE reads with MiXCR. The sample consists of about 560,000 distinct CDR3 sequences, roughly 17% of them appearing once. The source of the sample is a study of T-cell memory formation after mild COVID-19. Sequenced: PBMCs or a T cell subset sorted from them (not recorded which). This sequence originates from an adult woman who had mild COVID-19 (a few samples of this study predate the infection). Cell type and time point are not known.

The CDR3 DNA follows: TGCGCCAGCAGCTTGGGGCAGGAGCCCAACGAGCAGTACTTC. The encoded protein is CASSLGQEPNEQYF. The V gene is TRBV5-1, the J gene TRBJ2-7; D is uncertain. Germline CDR1 reads SGHRS; CDR2 reads YFSETQ. The CDR3 has 14 residues. V shed 0 bases and J shed 5 bases, with 12 bases lying between them.